These 9 T cell receptor beta chains share one sample of origin, sequenced in a study of beta chain features in type 1 diabetes. Study-wide findings and caveats: There was a moderate but significant shortening of TCRB CDR3s in all four CD4+ subsets of Type 1 diabetes patients.

The antigens for these receptors are not known. Sequenced material consisted of expressed TCRB transcripts (all of the isolated RNA was reverse transcribed). Sequencing used immunoSEQ multiplex PCR; TCRdb keeps in-frame clones, though not all of them. This table has more than 200,000 clones, approximately 16% appearing once. What was sequenced was naive CD4+ T cells from blood. These receptor sequences come from a young man with type 1 diabetes.

The V and J genes are TRBV9 and TRBJ2-7, with a tentative D call TRBD1 (6 bases). V lost 1 base and J 0 bases, leaving 11 bases between the germline ends. Germline lookup yields CDR1 SGDLS and CDR2 YYNGEE. The CDR3 consists of 15 residues. The chain's CDR3 is CASSVYDRPSYEQYF. CDR3 sequence (DNA): TGTGCCAGCAGCGTATATGACAGGCCCTCCTACGAGCAGTACTTC.

The genes are TRBV7-2 and TRBJ2-7; 11 bases match TRBD2. With V trimmed by 2 bases and J by 6 bases, 9 bases remained unmatched. Germline V lookup: CDR1 SGHTA, CDR2 FQGNSA. This CDR3 is 16 amino acids long. CDR3 sequence reads: CASSLMDALAGAEQYF. The DNA of the CDR3 is TGTGCCAGCAGCTTAATGGATGCACTAGCGGGAGCCGAGCAGTACTTC.

This chain links TRBV30 with TRBJ2-7, with 11 bases aligning to TRBD1. V lost 0 bases and J lost 7; bases outside the gene matches: 2. This CDR3 is built from 13 residues. CDR1 is GTSNPN and CDR2 is SVGIG in the germline V gene (reference sequence). The CDR3 loop is CAWSVRDRGEQYF. The CDR3 DNA reads as TGTGCCTGGAGTGTACGGGACAGGGGGGAGCAGTACTTC.

The J gene is TRBJ1-1, the V gene TRBV28, with D perhaps TRBD1 (5 bases). The V gene's germline CDR1 is MDHEN and CDR2 SYDVKM. V dropped 7 bases and J dropped 4 bases, with 13 bases sitting between them. The CDR3 totals 13 residues. The CDR3 DNA reads TGTGCCAGCACCCCGGGGGTCGGCACTGAAGCTTTCTTT. Amino acid sequence: CASTPGVGTEAFF.

The chain links TRBV6-5 to TRBJ2-3, with D possibly being TRBD2 (5 bases). The V gene lost 6 bases and the J gene lost 7 bases, with 14 bases spanning the gap. There are 13 residues in the CDR3. CDR1 and CDR2 from the germline V gene are MNHEY and SVGAGI. CDR3 coding DNA: TGTGCCAGCAGCCCTCCGAGCGGCCATACGCAGTATTTT. Protein: CASSPPSGHTQYF.

This clone was seen a few times. The J gene is TRBJ2-5, the V gene TRBV29-1; 7 nucleotides agree with TRBD1. The CDR3 spans 12 residues. Germline CDR1 reads SQVTM; CDR2 reads ANQGSEA. With 6 bases clipped from V and 10 bases from J, the junction kept 11 bases outside the gene matches. CDR3 in DNA: TGCAGCGTCACAGGGGCCGACGAGGGCCAGTACTTC. It is translated as CSVTGADEGQYF.

The gene calls are TRBV15 and TRBJ2-3; 9 bases map to TRBD1. This CDR3 has 15 amino acids. Germline assignment: CDR1 LNHNV and CDR2 YYDKDF (reference sequence). With 5 bases clipped from V and 2 bases from J, the junction kept 5 bases outside the gene matches. In DNA, the CDR3 is TGTGCCACCAGCCCGGGACAGGGACACACAGATACGCAGTATTTT. Translation: CATSPGQGHTDTQYF.

Only a few counts were recorded for this clone. This sequence joins TRBV25-1 and TRBJ2-7; 9 bases map to TRBD1. The germline gives CDR1 MGHDK, CDR2 SYGVNS. The CDR3 is made up of 15 amino acids. The junction had 4 bases not matched to a gene; V was cut back by 2 bases and J by 2 bases. CDR3 in DNA: TGTGCCAGCAGTGAAGGGACAGGGACGACCTACGAGCAGTACTTC. Translating it yields CASSEGTGTTYEQYF.

The chain carries TRBV29-1 and TRBJ1-4; D remains unclear. Germline V gene data show CDR1 as SQVTM and CDR2 as ANQGSEA. Trimming removed 6 bases at V and 5 bases at J, with 10 bases between. The CDR3 sequence is 12 residues long. The CDR3 DNA reads as TGCAGCGTCCCGGGCCTAAATGAAAAACTGTTTTTT. Protein product: CSVPGLNEKLFF.